This passage covers 8 T cell receptor beta chains from one sample sequenced in a study of CD8 T cells in Susac syndrome (dated by TCRdb to between 2018 and 2021). Library construction relied on the immunoSEQ multiplex PCR assay. RNA was extracted using the RNeasy kit, and about 0.45 to 1 microgram was reverse transcribed with random hexamers. TCRdb applied fastp at Q25 and MiXCR to the public reads, then kept only in-frame beta chains. Under each unique CDR3 protein, matching rows form one entry showing the most common genes and DNA. Across this sample there are about 200,000 distinct CDR3 sequences, with approximately 95% seen only once. The ten largest clones capture roughly 0.1% of the sample. Sequencing input: CD4+ T cells from PBMCs. The receptors here all came from a human donor in good health.

The genes are TRBV9 and TRBJ1-2; D gene uncertain. Germline values: CDR1 SGDLS, CDR2 YYNGEE. The CDR3 sequence is 15 residues long. V lost 0 bases and J 4 bases, leaving 13 bases between the germline ends. CDR3 sequence reads: CASSVAEGWVYGYTF. The CDR3 DNA reads TGTGCCAGCAGCGTAGCGGAAGGGTGGGTCTATGGCTACACCTTC.

J is TRBJ2-7 and V is TRBV23-1; 8 bases are shared with TRBD1. TRBV23-1 is reported as an ORF; its role is uncertain. J lost 0 bases, V lost 10 bases, and 8 bases had no gene match. The CDR3 spans 14 residues. CDR3 nucleotide sequence: TGCGCCAACGAAACAGGGGGTGTCTCCTACGAGCAGTACTTC. Its translation is CANETGGVSYEQYF.

The chain links TRBV7-2 to TRBJ1-3; possibly TRBD1 for D (6 bases). CDR1 is SGHTA, CDR2 FQGNSA, per germline. Deletions cut 6 bases from V and 0 bases from J, with 12 bases between. The CDR3 is made up of 15 amino acids. The CDR3 loop is CASRHRDSSGNTIYF. The CDR3 nucleotides are TGTGCCAGCAGGCACAGGGATTCCTCTGGAAACACCATATATTTT.

The chain combines TRBV3-1 with TRBJ2-1; TRBD2 is a possible D gene (6 bases). The CDR3 has 13 amino acids. The V gene lost 0 bases and the J gene lost 15 bases, with 15 bases spanning the gap. Germline values: CDR1 LGHDT, CDR2 YNNKEL (reference sequence). CDR3 in DNA: TGTGCCAGCAGCCAAGACTCGGGACTCTCCCCGTTCTTC. Translating it yields CASSQDSGLSPFF.

This clonotype was seen only once. The V gene is TRBV29-1, the J gene TRBJ2-3; 7 nucleotides line up with TRBD2. CDR3 length equals 14 residues. V lost 7 bases to trimming and J lost 1 base; unmatched junction nucleotides: 8. Germline V gives CDR1 SQVTM, CDR2 ANQGSEA. The CDR3 reads CSALRAGGTDTQYF. The CDR3, as DNA: TGCAGCGCCCTGCGGGCGGGGGGCACAGATACGCAGTATTTT.

The rearrangement uses TRBV13 and TRBJ2-3, with 10 bases that match TRBD1. V shed 3 bases, J shed 6 bases, and the junction held 6 bases outside the gene matches. This CDR3 is 15 amino acids long. Germline V lookup: CDR1 PRHDT, CDR2 FYEKMQ (reference sequence). The CDR3 loop reads CASSFRQGASDTQYF. CDR3 nucleotide sequence: TGTGCCAGCAGCTTCAGACAGGGGGCATCGGATACGCAGTATTTT.

This chain joins TRBV18 and TRBJ1-3, with D possibly TRBD1 on 6 matching bases. The CDR3 sequence is 15 residues long. The V gene's germline CDR1 is KGHSH and CDR2 LQKENI. V was cut by 6 bases and J by 1 base, with 13 bases left in between. CDR3 coding DNA: TGTGCCAGCTCCCCCAACGGACAGTCTGGAAACACCATATATTTT. This sequence encodes CASSPNGQSGNTIYF.

This clonotype was counted once. The rearrangement joins TRBV5-4 to TRBJ1-2, with D unclear. Deletions cut 0 bases from V and 8 bases from J, with 14 bases between. The CDR3 spans 14 residues. CDR1 SGHNT and CDR2 YYREEE come from the germline V gene (reference sequence). Here the CDR3 reads CASSLVTTMDGYTF. The CDR3 DNA sequence: TGTGCCAGCAGCTTGGTCACGACTATGGACGGCTACACCTTC.